This passage covers 15 T cell receptor beta chains from one sample sequenced in a study of PD-1 blockade in classical Hodgkin lymphoma. Regarding time point: newly diagnosed, previously untreated cHL patient sample. Purified CD4+ T cells were obtained from thawed PBMCs through magnetic negative selection. Sequencing was performed with immunoSEQ multiplex PCR; in TCRdb, only in-frame clones are kept and a portion is missing. This table has more than 15,000 clones, roughly 90% appearing once. Source material: CD4+ T cells from blood. The receptor source for this set is a human donor with classical Hodgkin lymphoma.

The gene calls are TRBV29-1 and TRBJ2-7; TRBD1 matches 10 bases. CDR1 is SQVTM, CDR2 ANQGSEA, per germline. CDR3 length equals 13 residues. The V and J ends lost 7 bases and 2 bases, in that order; junction bases with no gene match: 5. DNA of the CDR3: TGCAGCGCGGGGGGACAGGGGACCTACGAGCAGTACTTC. Its translation is CSAGGQGTYEQYF.

The genes are TRBV18 and TRBJ1-2; D call uncertain. Trimming shortened V by 0 bases and J by 3 bases, and 8 bases separated the two germline ends. Germline values: CDR1 KGHSH, CDR2 LQKENI. The CDR3 has 14 residues. The CDR3, as DNA: TGTGCCAGCTCACCACCGATTCTGGACTATGGCTACACCTTC. This codes for CASSPPILDYGYTF.

The chain uses TRBV5-1 and TRBJ2-3; D is undetermined. V lost 3 bases to trimming and J lost 6 bases, with 8 bases between them. There are 12 residues in the CDR3. Per the germline V gene, CDR1 is SGHRS and CDR2 is YFSETQ. The CDR3 region is CASSSGQDTQYF. Written as DNA, the CDR3 is TGCGCCAGCAGCTCCGGCCAGGATACGCAGTATTTT.

The chain recombines TRBV5-5 with TRBJ1-3; no clear D gene. Trimming cost V 0 bases and J 4 bases, with 5 bases left between them. The CDR3 runs to 13 residues. Germline CDR1 SGHKS, CDR2 YYEKEE (reference sequence). The CDR3 loop is CASSLVEGNTIYF. For the CDR3, the DNA is TGTGCCAGCAGCTTGGTGGAAGGAAACACCATATATTTT.

V and J are TRBV10-2 and TRBJ2-3, with 7 nucleotides matching TRBD1. The trim removed 8 bases at V and 0 bases at J, leaving 8 bases unmatched. The germline gives CDR1 WSHSY, CDR2 SAAADI. There are 15 residues in the CDR3. The CDR3 is CASGGQLSSTDTQYF. CDR3 DNA: TGCGCCAGCGGGGGACAGCTCTCTAGCACAGATACGCAGTATTTT.

The rearrangement uses TRBV14 and TRBJ2-4; 8 nucleotides align to TRBD2. Per germline, CDR1 SGHDN and CDR2 FVKESK. Losses at the gene ends were 4 bases for V and 3 bases for J; bases not matched to a gene: 5. The CDR3 runs 15 residues. CDR3 amino acids: CASSLSGNVKNIQYF. The DNA for the CDR3 is TGTGCCAGCAGCCTTAGCGGGAACGTCAAAAACATTCAGTACTTC.

The chain carries TRBV28 and TRBJ1-5, with unresolved D. Germline V gene lookup returns CDR1 MDHEN and CDR2 SYDVKM. This CDR3 is 15 amino acids long. Between the trimmed V and J ends, which lost 1 base and 6 bases, there was a span of 13 bases. The CDR3 sequence is CASSLLQGIGQPQHF. DNA for the CDR3: TGTGCCAGCAGTTTATTGCAAGGGATCGGTCAGCCCCAGCATTTT.

This chain links TRBV6-5 with TRBJ2-7; TRBD2 might be the D (5 bases). The V gene's germline CDR1 is MNHEY and CDR2 SVGAGI. The germline V and J ends were trimmed by 7 bases and 3 bases, with 13 bases remaining between them. The CDR3 length is 13 residues. CDR3: CASKPPGVYEQYF. The CDR3 coding sequence is TGTGCCAGCAAGCCTCCCGGGGTCTACGAGCAGTACTTC.

This chain links TRBV19 with TRBJ2-7; a possible D gene is TRBD2 (5 bases). Germline V gene data show CDR1 as LNHDA and CDR2 as SQIVND (reference sequence). The CDR3 totals 14 residues. V was clipped by 5 bases and J by 0 bases, with 11 bases between them. CDR3 in DNA: TGTGCCAGTAGTCTTTACCGGGACTCCTACGAGCAGTACTTC. Protein sequence: CASSLYRDSYEQYF. Filled out from reference TRBV19 and TRBJ2-7, the complete variable domain reads DGGITQSPKYLFRKEGQNVTLSCEQNLNHDAMYWYRQDPGQGLRLIYYSQIVNDFQKGDIAEGYSVSREKKESFPLTVTSAQKNPTAFYLCASSLYRDSYEQYFGPGTRLTVT.

This sequence joins TRBV16 and TRBJ2-7; perhaps TRBD1 as D (5 bases). Trimming took 0 bases from V and 5 from J, leaving 14 bases between them. This CDR3 is 15 amino acids long. Germline CDR1 is KGHSY and CDR2 is FQNENV. The CDR3 spells CASSQSGQGNNEQYF. The CDR3 DNA follows: TGTGCCAGCAGCCAATCTGGGCAGGGAAACAACGAGCAGTACTTC.

This rearrangement joins TRBV5-1 to TRBJ2-2, with 14 bases aligning to TRBD2. V lost 4 bases to trimming and J lost 7 bases; unmatched junction nucleotides: 6. Germline V CDR1 and CDR2: SGHRS, YFSETQ. This CDR3 contains 16 residues. The CDR3 DNA reads as TGCGCCAGCAGCCCGGGACTAGCGGGAGAGGGCGGGGAGCTGTTTTTT. Amino acid sequence: CASSPGLAGEGGELFF. The variable domain in full, with the rest retrieved from reference TRBV5-1 and TRBJ2-2, is KAGVTQTPRYLIKTRGQQVTLSCSPISGHRSVSWYQQTPGQGLQFLFEYFSETQRNKGNFPGRFSGRQFSNSRSEMNVSTLELGDSALYLCASSPGLAGEGGELFFGEGSRLTVL.

The rearrangement joins TRBV5-1 to TRBJ1-1, with 7 bases lining up with TRBD1. After removal of 1 base from V and 1 base from J, the junction contained 4 bases not matched to a gene. Germline CDR1 reads SGHRS; CDR2 reads YFSETQ. This CDR3 is 15 amino acids long. The DNA of the CDR3 is TGCGCCAGCAGCTTGCAGGGGGGGCGGAACACTGAAGCTTTCTTT. Amino acids: CASSLQGGRNTEAFF.

CDR3 sequence reads: CASSEVRGTYYEQYF. As DNA, the CDR3 is TGTGCCAGCAGTGAAGTACGGGGCACTTACTACGAGCAGTACTTC. This chain connects TRBV2 to TRBJ2-7, with D perhaps being TRBD1 or TRBD2 (5 bases each). The CDR3 spans 15 residues. Trimming removed 1 base at V and 3 bases at J, with 13 bases between. CDR1 SNHLY and CDR2 FYNNEI come from the germline V gene.

This chain uses TRBV7-8 with TRBJ2-1; 7 bases are shared with TRBD2. CDR1 is SGHVS, CDR2 FQNEAQ, per germline. This CDR3 contains 15 residues. J lost 4 bases, V lost 8 bases, and 11 bases had no gene match. The CDR3 protein is CASVPGGGMYNEQFF. The CDR3 coding sequence is TGTGCCAGCGTGCCCGGGGGAGGGATGTACAATGAGCAGTTCTTC.

V is TRBV5-8 and J is TRBJ2-7, with 8 positions matching TRBD2. Trimming at V came to 1 base and at J to 0 bases, leaving 12 bases not matched to a gene. The CDR3 consists of 18 residues. CDR1 is SGHTS and CDR2 is YDEGEE in the germline V gene. The CDR3 coding sequence is TGTGCCAGCAGCTTGAGCCCCGGGGGACTAGGGAGCTCCTACGAGCAGTACTTC. Translation gives CASSLSPGGLGSSYEQYF.